The 9 T cell receptor beta chains presented below share a single source sample, sequenced in a study of early T cells in non-severe SARS-CoV-2 infection. TCRdb analysed the 5' RACE reads with MiXCR anew, one entry per CDR3 protein. The sample records tens of thousands of distinct CDR3 sequences, around 11% being singletons. Sequencing was done on a sample of whole blood. These TCRs come from an adult who was a healthcare worker with PCR-confirmed SARS-CoV-2 infection or an uninfected control (not recorded which).

This clonotype was seen at least ten times. The J gene is TRBJ2-3, the V gene TRBV28; 7 nucleotides align to TRBD2. The junction had 4 bases not matched to a gene; V was cut back by 0 bases and J by 4 bases. The CDR3 loop spans 15 amino acids. CDR1 MDHEN and CDR2 SYDVKM come from the germline V gene. CDR3 sequence reads: CASSLWAGEADTQYF. The CDR3 DNA is TGTGCCAGCAGTTTATGGGCGGGAGAAGCAGATACGCAGTATTTT. Full variable domain (rest looked up from reference TRBV28 and TRBJ2-3): DVKVTQSSRYLVKRTGEKVFLECVQDMDHENMFWYRQDPGLGLRLIYFSYDVKMKEKGDIPEGYSVSREKKERFSLILESASTNQTSMYLCASSLWAGEADTQYFGPGTRLTVL.

The chain recombines TRBV7-9 with TRBJ2-7; D remains unclear. The germline gives CDR1 SEHNR, CDR2 FQNEAQ (reference sequence). There are 14 residues in the CDR3. Trimming pared 3 bases from V and 7 bases from J, leaving 16 bases between. The CDR3 loop reads CASSFGSLLVEQYF. The CDR3 region has the DNA TGTGCCAGCAGCTTTGGCTCCCTCCTGGTAGAGCAGTACTTC.

The J gene is TRBJ2-7, the V gene TRBV7-9; D not resolved. Per germline, CDR1 SEHNR and CDR2 FQNEAQ (reference sequence). With 7 bases removed from V and 6 bases from J, the gap between germline ends came to 13 bases. This CDR3 has 12 amino acids. The CDR3 DNA reads TGTGCCAGCACGTCGATCGGACCCGAGCAGTACTTC. Protein: CASTSIGPEQYF.

This clonotype was counted many times. The chain recombines TRBV29-1 with TRBJ2-1; TRBD1 matches 11 bases. The V segment lost 8 bases and the J segment 5 bases; nucleotides outside the gene matches: 8. The CDR3 has 14 amino acids. Per germline, CDR1 SQVTM and CDR2 ANQGSEA. DNA for the CDR3: TGCAGCCTCGCCGGGGACAGGGGGAACAATGAGCAGTTCTTC. Its translation: CSLAGDRGNNEQFF.

Notes on this clonotype: Possible read error: a much larger clone is one base away. The gene calls are TRBV5-1 and TRBJ2-5; 8 bases match TRBD1. CDR1 is SGHRS, CDR2 YFSETQ, per germline. The CDR3 consists of 13 residues. V gave up 7 bases and J gave up 5 bases; unmatched junction bases: 7. In DNA, the CDR3 is TGCGCCAGCGGCACTGGACAGGGCGAGACCCAGTACTTC. Its translation is CASGTGQGETQYF.

This clonotype was recorded at least ten times. The chain recombines TRBV12-3 or TRBV12-4 with TRBJ2-1; D is undetermined. Trimming took off 5 bases at V and 0 bases at J, with 14 bases between the two ends. There are 16 residues in the CDR3. CDR3 DNA sequence: TGTGCCAGCAGTCTTTTCGACTTGAGCTCCTACAATGAGCAGTTCTTC. Translation: CASSLFDLSSYNEQFF.

This clonotype was observed a handful of times. The rearrangement links TRBV5-5 to TRBJ2-1, with D perhaps matching TRBD1 or TRBD2 (5 bases each). The CDR3 covers 16 residues. Trimming left V 4 bases short and J 7 bases short, with 21 bases between. Germline V gene data show CDR1 as SGHKS and CDR2 as YYEKEE (reference sequence). CDR3: CASSHGVARGVNEQFF. Here the CDR3 DNA reads TGTGCCAGCAGCCATGGAGTAGCTAGAGGGGTAAATGAGCAGTTCTTC.

V is TRBV28 and J is TRBJ1-3; D is undetermined. V lost 0 bases to trimming and J lost 0 bases, with 12 bases between them. This CDR3 contains 17 residues. The germline gives CDR1 MDHEN, CDR2 SYDVKM. The CDR3 sequence is CASSLWGIASSGNTIYF. CDR3 bases: TGTGCCAGCAGTTTATGGGGGATCGCGAGCTCTGGAAACACCATATATTTT.

This clonotype was detected ten times or more. V gene TRBV7-9 combines with J gene TRBJ1-5, with 9 bases matching TRBD1. Germline-derived CDR1 and CDR2 are SEHNR and FQNEAQ (reference sequence). The trim removed 11 bases at V and 6 bases at J, leaving 8 bases unmatched. This CDR3 has 13 amino acids. This CDR3 is CAVTGGEGQPQHF. As DNA, the CDR3 is TGTGCCGTCACAGGGGGCGAGGGTCAGCCCCAGCATTTT.